Below, one TCR beta chain is given with its context. This specimen belongs to a study of read filtering for tumor transcriptome and immune sequencing. This CDR3 has 13 residues. Germline values: CDR1 DFQATT, CDR2 SNEGSKA (reference sequence). Trimming took off 3 bases at V and 3 bases at J, with 10 bases between the two ends. Molecular barcoded adaptors covering alpha/delta and beta/gamma chains were used on 400 to 450 ng RNA. Each CDR3 protein is one row after TCRdb ran MiXCR on the reads. The repertoire consists of about 22,000 distinct CDR3 sequences, with about 13% occurring once and the leading ten covering about 70%.

The source of this sequence is a donor older than 35 with multiple myeloma. The sample consisted of a population of CD138-negative cells sorted from bone marrow. This chain uses TRBV20-1 with TRBJ2-3; possibly TRBD2 for D (5 bases). The CDR3 DNA reads as TGCAGTGCTAGCCTAGCCCTAACAGATACGCAGTATTTT. It specifies CSASLALTDTQYF.